Listed below are T cell receptor beta chains from one sample, sequenced in a study of response to subunit inactivated influenza vaccine. From the RT-PCR reads, TCRdb called clonotypes with MiXCR, one entry per CDR3 protein. The sample holds about 780,000 distinct CDR3 sequences, roughly 20% seen once. The sequenced sample was PBMCs from blood, obtained 4 to 6 days after vaccination. The receptors were gathered from a man aged 45-65 years who received an inactivated influenza vaccine. CDR3s include the opening cysteine and the closing phenylalanine or tryptophan. D genes are given only for firm matches. Clone sizes are given selectively: once, few, many, or a class where the clone is expanded.

v_gene	abundance	d_gene	j_gene	CDR3aa	CDR3nt
TRBV6-5	many	TRBD2	TRBJ2-7	CASSYSPGLAGNYEQYF	TGTGCCAGCAGTTACTCACCAGGACTAGCGGGAAACTACGAGCAGTACTTC
TRBV5-4	-	-	TRBJ2-2	CASSLGSAGTGELFF	TGTGCCAGCAGCTTGGGTAGCGCGGGCACCGGGGAGCTGTTTTTT
TRBV5-6	many	TRBD2	TRBJ2-5	CASSFLAGGETQYF	TGTGCCAGCAGCTTTCTAGCGGGAGGAGAGACCCAGTACTTC
TRBV3-1	-	-	TRBJ2-7	CASSARLLAYEQYF	TGTGCCAGCAGCGCACGGCTGCTTGCGTACGAGCAGTACTTC
TRBV10-3	few	TRBD2	TRBJ2-2	CAISETSGTTNTGELFF	TGTGCCATCAGTGAGACTAGCGGGACGACGAACACCGGGGAGCTGTTTTTT
TRBV7-2	-	TRBD2	TRBJ2-7	CASSAIRGSGSSEQYF	TGTGCCAGCAGCGCGATACGTGGTAGCGGGAGCTCCGAGCAGTACTTC
TRBV18	once	TRBD1	TRBJ2-5	CASSQLGQGQETQYF	TGTGCCAGCTCACAACTCGGACAGGGCCAAGAGACCCAGTACTTC
TRBV4-3	few	TRBD1	TRBJ2-6	CASSRQTGPGANVLTF	TGCGCCAGCAGCCGCCAGACAGGGCCTGGGGCCAACGTCCTGACTTTC
TRBV5-4	-	TRBD2	TRBJ2-1	CASSPAGTRFLEQFF	TGTGCCAGCAGCCCAGCCGGGACTAGATTTTTAGAGCAGTTCTTC
TRBV5-1	-	TRBD1	TRBJ2-2	CASSWTGVGTGELFF	TGCGCCAGCAGCTGGACAGGGGTCGGCACCGGGGAGCTGTTTTTT
TRBV20-1	-	-	TRBJ2-7	CSAIGQEEQYF	TGCAGTGCTATAGGGCAGGAAGAGCAGTACTTC
TRBV12-3/TRBV12-4	-	-	TRBJ2-1	CASSTGVRREGQFF	TGTGCCAGCAGCACGGGGGTAAGACGAGAGGGGCAGTTCTTC
TRBV12-3/TRBV12-4	few	-	TRBJ2-2	CASSVRGLGISAGELFF	TGTGCCAGCAGTGTCAGGGGACTTGGGATCTCCGCCGGGGAGCTGTTTTTT
TRBV7-9	few	-	TRBJ2-3	CASSPQRQVVGTDTQYF	TGTGCCAGCAGCCCCCAACGACAGGTTGTTGGCACAGATACGCAGTATTTT
TRBV19	few	TRBD1	TRBJ1-5	CASSIMGQGDQPQHF	TGTGCCAGTAGTATCATGGGACAGGGAGATCAGCCCCAGCATTTT
TRBV7-2	few	-	TRBJ1-6	CASSLVGGRGLTSPLHF	TGTGCCAGCAGCTTAGTAGGGGGGCGCGGTCTCACGTCACCCCTCCACTTT
TRBV7-2	few	-	TRBJ2-7	CASSLARLGGEQYF	TGTGCCAGCAGCTTAGCGCGGCTAGGGGGCGAGCAGTACTTC
TRBV28	-	TRBD1	TRBJ2-5	CASFGSGTAQETQYF	TGTGCCAGCTTCGGTTCTGGGACAGCTCAAGAGACCCAGTACTTC
TRBV29-1	many	-	TRBJ2-2	CSVVDTWTGELFF	TGCAGCGTTGTGGATACTTGGACCGGGGAGCTGTTTTTT
TRBV27	-	TRBD2	TRBJ2-2	CASSLRGRVGTGELFF	TGTGCCAGCAGTTTACGTGGGAGGGTTGGCACCGGGGAGCTGTTTTTT
TRBV6-1	-	-	TRBJ1-1	CASNPSAGVNTEAFF	TGTGCCAGTAACCCCTCCGCAGGGGTGAACACTGAAGCTTTCTTT
TRBV11-2	many	-	TRBJ2-5	CASSSSRAARETQYF	TGTGCCAGCAGTTCGTCGAGGGCGGCACGGGAGACCCAGTACTTC
TRBV9	-	-	TRBJ2-1	CASSVSVSVEQFF	TGTGCCAGCAGCGTCTCCGTTTCAGTTGAGCAGTTCTTC
TRBV29-1	-	-	TRBJ2-3	CSVEIAGTDTQYF	TGCAGCGTTGAAATAGCGGGCACAGATACGCAGTATTTT
TRBV5-5	few	-	TRBJ2-7	CASSLVGERQQYF	TGTGCCAGCAGCTTGGTGGGGGAAAGACAGCAGTACTTC
TRBV6-2/TRBV6-3	-	TRBD1	TRBJ1-1	CASRTETGQGSTEAFF	TGTGCCAGCAGGACTGAGACGGGACAGGGGAGCACTGAAGCTTTCTTT
TRBV20-1	-	-	TRBJ2-5	CSARGFETQYF	TGCAGTGCTAGGGGGTTTGAGACCCAGTACTTC